A single sample is the source of the 18 T cell receptor beta chains below, sequenced in a study of T cell changes during pregnancy in multiple sclerosis. The method was immunoSEQ multiplex PCR; TCRdb's version includes in-frame clones alone and lacks a portion of them. Seen here are roughly 84,000 clones, roughly 95% observed once, and the top ten hold roughly 1.4%. The specimen was peripheral blood, collected in the third trimester of pregnancy. The receptors were gathered from a female donor in good health, enrolled as a control in a pregnancy study.

This clone was counted once. The chain links TRBV10-3 to TRBJ2-1; D is ambiguous. The CDR3 has 16 amino acids. The germline V and J ends were trimmed by 2 bases and 2 bases, with 13 bases remaining between them. Germline V lookup: CDR1 ENHRY, CDR2 SYGVKD. The DNA of the CDR3 is TGTGCCATCAGTGAGGGCAATCTCCCCACCTACAATGAGCAGTTCTTC. It is translated as CAISEGNLPTYNEQFF.

This clone appeared a single time. The chain combines TRBV7-8 with TRBJ1-5; D possibly corresponds to TRBD1 (5 bases). Trimming took off 2 bases at V and 5 bases at J, with 16 bases between the two ends. Germline V gives CDR1 SGHVS, CDR2 FQNEAQ. The CDR3 runs 16 residues. The CDR3 bases are TGTGCCAGCAGCTTAAAGTTTGGTCAGGGTCATCAGCCCCAGCATTTT. Translating gives CASSLKFGQGHQPQHF.

The J gene is TRBJ2-1, the V gene TRBV19; 10 nucleotides line up with TRBD2. CDR1 is LNHDA and CDR2 is SQIVND in the germline V gene (reference sequence). The CDR3 runs 15 residues. V was clipped by 5 bases and J by 0 bases; unmatched bases: 1. The CDR3 here is CASSSSGSSYNEQFF. CDR3 nucleotide sequence: TGTGCCAGTAGTTCTAGCGGGAGCTCCTACAATGAGCAGTTCTTC.

This chain links TRBV7-9 with TRBJ1-5; D may be TRBD1 (5 bases). V shed 5 bases and J shed 3 bases, with 11 bases lying between them. Looked up from germline, CDR1 is SEHNR and CDR2 is FQNEAQ (reference sequence). This CDR3 has 14 residues. As DNA, the CDR3 is TGTGCCAGCAGCAAGGACATAACCAATCAGCCCCAGCATTTT. This translates into CASSKDITNQPQHF.

The V call is TRBV5-1, the J call TRBJ2-1; 7 bases map to TRBD2. The germline CDR1 and CDR2 sequences are SGHRS and YFSETQ. V was pared by 4 bases and J by 4 bases, with 8 bases of the junction left unmatched. The CDR3 consists of 15 residues. In nucleotides, the CDR3 is TGCGCCAGCAGCACTACCGGGACTACGTACAATGAGCAGTTCTTC. Translation: CASSTTGTTYNEQFF.

In its sample, this clone was seen once. The chain employs TRBV5-1 and TRBJ2-1; 8 positions agree with TRBD2. Germline CDR1 and CDR2: SGHRS and YFSETQ. With V trimmed by 4 bases and J by 4 bases, 10 bases remained unmatched. The CDR3 has 16 amino acids. The CDR3 DNA follows: TGCGCCAGCAGCCCGACTATAGCGGGACCGTACAATGAGCAGTTCTTC. The encoded protein is CASSPTIAGPYNEQFF.

This chain connects TRBV4-2 to TRBJ2-1; 10 bases match TRBD2. V shed 7 bases and J 5 bases; nucleotides not matched to a gene: 8. CDR1 LGHNA and CDR2 YNFKEQ come from the germline V gene. The CDR3 is made up of 15 amino acids. CDR3 nucleotides: TGTGCCAGCACCGGGATAGCGGGAGGCCACAATGAGCAGTTCTTC. Translation gives CASTGIAGGHNEQFF.

V is TRBV30 and J is TRBJ1-1; the match to TRBD1 covers 7 bases. The germline gives CDR1 GTSNPN, CDR2 SVGIG (reference sequence). The CDR3 has 13 residues. J gave up 4 bases and V 0 bases, and 2 bases lay outside the gene matches. The CDR3 coding sequence is TGTGCCTGGAGTGTAGGGGGCGGCACTGAAGCTTTCTTT. Amino acid sequence: CAWSVGGGTEAFF.

J is TRBJ2-2 and V is TRBV11-3; possible D gene TRBD1, 6 bases. CDR1 SGHNT and CDR2 YENEEA come from the germline V gene. Trimming took 4 bases from V and 6 from J, leaving 9 bases between them. The CDR3 covers 13 residues. The CDR3 DNA reads TGTGCCAGCAGCTCAGGGGTTGCCGGGGAGCTGTTTTTT. Encoded protein: CASSSGVAGELFF.

This chain links TRBV11-1 with TRBJ1-3; no clear D. V was pared by 4 bases and J by 0 bases, with 10 bases between. The CDR3 runs to 15 residues. Germline CDR1 SGHAT, CDR2 FQDESV (reference sequence). The CDR3 nucleotides read TGTGCCAGCAGCTCAGGTCAAGACTCTGGAAACACCATATATTTT. The encoded protein is CASSSGQDSGNTIYF.

This clone was detected only a few times. The rearrangement joins TRBV6-4 to TRBJ2-1; perhaps TRBD1 as D (5 bases). V was trimmed by 6 bases and J by 12 bases, leaving 15 bases between them. The CDR3 is 12 amino acids. The V gene's germline CDR1 is MRHNA and CDR2 SNTAGT. This chain's CDR3 is CASRGLGAVQFF. DNA for the CDR3: TGTGCCAGCAGGGGCCTTGGGGCAGTGCAGTTCTTC.

The chain employs TRBV7-9 and TRBJ2-2, with 12 bases that match TRBD2. Trimming removed 4 bases from V and 5 bases from J; junction bases left unmatched: 5. This CDR3 has 16 residues. Germline CDR1 SEHNR, CDR2 FQNEAQ (reference sequence). CDR3 nucleotide sequence: TGTGCCAGCAGCTCCTGGCTAGCGGGAGGGACCGGGGAGCTGTTTTTT. It yields the protein CASSSWLAGGTGELFF.

Only one count was recorded for this clone. The chain joins TRBV27 to TRBJ2-1; 8 bases line up with TRBD2. CDR3 size: 12 residues. J lost 10 bases, V lost 2 bases, and 1 base had no gene match. The V gene's germline CDR1 is MNHEY and CDR2 SMNVEV (reference sequence). Here the CDR3 DNA reads TGTGCCAGCAGTTTAGTAGCGGGAGAGCAGTTCTTC. As protein: CASSLVAGEQFF.

The chain joins TRBV5-1 to TRBJ1-2; TRBD1 matches 7 bases. The CDR3 extends over 13 amino acids. CDR1 SGHRS and CDR2 YFSETQ come from the germline V gene. V was pared by 4 bases and J by 4 bases, with 4 bases of the junction left unmatched. CDR3 region: CASSLGTAYGYTF. The CDR3 coding sequence is TGCGCCAGCAGCCTAGGGACAGCCTATGGCTACACCTTC.

This chain's CDR3 is CASSIAPGSGTDTQYF. The CDR3 DNA is TGTGCCAGTAGTATCGCCCCAGGCTCTGGCACAGATACGCAGTATTTT. This chain links TRBV19 with TRBJ2-3; no reliable D call. Germline CDR1 and CDR2: LNHDA and SQIVND (reference sequence). This CDR3 comprises 16 residues. Deletions cut 3 bases from V and 1 base from J, with 14 bases between.

V is TRBV7-9 and J is TRBJ1-2; weak D call: TRBD1 (5 bases). Germline V lookup: CDR1 SEHNR, CDR2 FQNEAQ (reference sequence). This CDR3 is built from 14 residues. V lost 7 bases and J 2 bases, leaving 14 bases between the germline ends. The CDR3 nucleotides read TGTGCCAGCACCTCGGGTGCAGGGAACTATGGCTACACCTTC. Translated: CASTSGAGNYGYTF.

Turning to this clone: The sample holds other DNA sequences that translate to the same CDR3. The chain has TRBV6-5 and TRBJ2-7, with TRBD2 matching 9 bases. The CDR3 has 15 residues. V was pared by 0 bases and J by 2 bases, with 2 bases of the junction left unmatched. Germline lookup yields CDR1 MNHEY and CDR2 SVGAGI. The CDR3 coding sequence is TGTGCCAGCAGTTACTCGACTAGCGGCCCCTACGAGCAGTACTTC. Its translation is CASSYSTSGPYEQYF.

The chain has TRBV27 and TRBJ1-1, with 9 bases matching TRBD1. V shed 3 bases and J 5 bases; nucleotides not matched to a gene: 4. Germline V gene sequence: CDR1 MNHEY, CDR2 SMNVEV (reference sequence). CDR3 size: 14 residues. The CDR3 bases are TGTGCCAGCAGTTTGACAGGGGGGGGGACTGAAGCTTTCTTT. Its translation: CASSLTGGGTEAFF.